A single TCR beta chain is shown here with its context. The data are from a study of identical twins. Healthy Caucasians supplied all donations. TCRdb re-called the 5' RACE reads through MiXCR, storing one row per CDR3 protein. This table holds 350,000 to 500,000 distinct CDR3 sequences, around 20% found once. The sequencing input was naive T cells sorted from blood. The receptor was derived from a man aged 50 to 60 in good health.

In nucleotides, the CDR3 is TGCGCCAGCAGCACCGAAAGGGTCTACGAGCAGTACTTC. It is translated as CASSTERVYEQYF. The rearrangement joins TRBV5-1 to TRBJ2-7; D is undetermined. The CDR3 is 13 amino acids. V lost 4 bases, J lost 3 bases, and 11 bases lay in between. Germline assignment: CDR1 SGHRS and CDR2 YFSETQ.